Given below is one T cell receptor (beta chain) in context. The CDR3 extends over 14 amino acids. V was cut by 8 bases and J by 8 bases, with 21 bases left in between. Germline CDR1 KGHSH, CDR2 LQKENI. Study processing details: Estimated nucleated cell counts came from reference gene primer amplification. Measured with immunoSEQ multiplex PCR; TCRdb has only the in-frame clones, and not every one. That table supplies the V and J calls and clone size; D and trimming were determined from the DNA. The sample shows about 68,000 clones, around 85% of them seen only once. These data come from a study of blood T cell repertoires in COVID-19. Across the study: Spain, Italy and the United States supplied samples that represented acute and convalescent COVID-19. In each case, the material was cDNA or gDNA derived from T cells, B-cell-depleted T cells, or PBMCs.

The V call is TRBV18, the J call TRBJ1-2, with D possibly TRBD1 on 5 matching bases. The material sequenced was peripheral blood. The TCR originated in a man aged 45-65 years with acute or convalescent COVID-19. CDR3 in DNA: TGTGCCAGCACTGGGCCAGGGTTGGTATTCGGCTACACCTTC. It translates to CASTGPGLVFGYTF.